A single sample is the source of the 23 T cell receptor beta chains below, sequenced in a study of blood T cell repertoires in COVID-19. Repertoires were generated with immunoSEQ multiplex PCR, while TCRdb's copy carries only in-frame clones and drops some. The data hold 65,000 to 85,000 clones, with more than 80% observed a single time. Sequencing was performed on peripheral blood. These receptors were taken from a woman in her fifties or sixties with acute or convalescent COVID-19.

The V and J genes are TRBV27 and TRBJ2-5; 8 nucleotides line up with TRBD1. Trimming removed 2 bases from V and 7 bases from J; junction bases left unmatched: 9. This CDR3 region has 15 residues. CDR1 is MNHEY and CDR2 is SMNVEV in the germline V gene (reference sequence). CDR3 in amino acids: CASSLGRRGHVTQYF. The DNA of the CDR3 is TGTGCCAGCAGTTTAGGTCGCAGGGGGCATGTGACCCAGTACTTC.

The CDR3 DNA is TGTGCCAGCAGTTTATACCCCACAGGGGACTATGGCTACACCTTC. Its protein product is CASSLYPTGDYGYTF. This chain uses TRBV27 with TRBJ1-2; TRBD1 matches at 7 bases. This CDR3 spans 15 amino acids. The germline gives CDR1 MNHEY, CDR2 SMNVEV (reference sequence). V trimming: 1 base; J trimming: 3 bases; junction bases outside the gene matches: 5.

The chain carries TRBV28 and TRBJ1-2; D is uncertain. The germline gives CDR1 MDHEN, CDR2 SYDVKM. This CDR3 has 13 amino acids. V lost 5 bases and J 3 bases, leaving 10 bases between the germline ends. CDR3 nucleotides: TGTGCCAGCAGTCCCGAAACGGACTATGGCTACACCTTC. This codes for CASSPETDYGYTF.

The chain employs TRBV6-5 and TRBJ1-3; 7 bases match TRBD1. With 5 bases clipped from V and 9 bases from J, the junction kept 13 bases outside the gene matches. Germline V gene data show CDR1 as MNHEY and CDR2 as SVGAGI. The CDR3 has 15 amino acids. CDR3 protein: CASSPTGEGGSTIYF. DNA of the CDR3: TGTGCCAGCAGTCCTACAGGGGAAGGAGGTTCCACCATATATTTT.

V usage is TRBV27 and J usage is TRBJ1-1, with 8 bases aligning to TRBD1. V lost 3 bases and J lost 6; bases outside the gene matches: 3. Germline V gene lookup returns CDR1 MNHEY and CDR2 SMNVEV (reference sequence). CDR3 length: 13 residues. Written as DNA, the CDR3 is TGTGCCAGCAGTTTCAGACAGGGGTCTGAAGCTTTCTTT. It codes for CASSFRQGSEAFF.

V usage is TRBV2 and J usage is TRBJ2-3, with 8 bases matching TRBD1. Trimming at V came to 6 bases and at J to 0 bases, leaving 11 bases not matched to a gene. Germline V gene lookup returns CDR1 SNHLY and CDR2 FYNNEI. CDR3 size: 17 residues. CDR3 sequence (DNA): TGTGCCAGCAGAGAAATCCGGGACAGGCCTAGCACAGATACGCAGTATTTT. Its translation is CASREIRDRPSTDTQYF. Full variable domain (outside the CDR3, taken from reference TRBV2 and TRBJ2-3): EPEVTQTPSHQVTQMGQEVILRCVPISNHLYFYWYRQILGQKVEFLVSFYNNEISEKSEIFDDQFSVERPDGSNFTLKIRSTKLEDSAMYFCASREIRDRPSTDTQYFGPGTRLTVL.

J is TRBJ2-5 and V is TRBV6-6, with 7 bases identical to TRBD1. Germline assignment: CDR1 MNHNY and CDR2 SVGAGI (reference sequence). The CDR3 runs 13 residues. The junction had 6 bases not matched to a gene; V was cut back by 6 bases and J by 5 bases. The CDR3 sequence is CASSPDRVETQYF. CDR3 sequence (DNA): TGTGCCAGCAGCCCAGACAGGGTGGAGACCCAGTACTTC.

The chain combines TRBV27 with TRBJ2-1; TRBD1 matches 7 bases. This CDR3 is built from 14 residues. V lost 4 bases, J lost 4 bases, and 4 bases stayed unmatched. Germline V lookup: CDR1 MNHEY, CDR2 SMNVEV (reference sequence). For the CDR3, the DNA is TGTGCCAGCAGTTCAGGACAGGCGTACAATGAGCAGTTCTTC. Its translation: CASSSGQAYNEQFF.

CDR3 sequence (DNA): TGCGCCAGCAGCTCATATGGGGGAGGAGAGACCCAGTACTTC. It specifies CASSSYGGGETQYF. The chain carries TRBV5-1 and TRBJ2-5; the D gene is possibly TRBD2 (6 bases). The CDR3 extends over 14 amino acids. V dropped 3 bases and J dropped 4 bases, with 13 bases sitting between them. Looked up from germline, CDR1 is SGHRS and CDR2 is YFSETQ.

The chain uses TRBV11-3 and TRBJ2-2; TRBD1 matches 11 bases. The V gene end was trimmed by 0 bases and the J gene end by 5 bases; junction bases not matched to a gene: 2. This CDR3 is built from 16 residues. The V gene's germline CDR1 is SGHNT and CDR2 YENEEA. In DNA, the CDR3 is TGTGCCAGCAGCTTAGATCGGGACAGGGGGACCGGGGAGCTGTTTTTT. Its translation: CASSLDRDRGTGELFF.

The chain links TRBV28 to TRBJ1-1, with D unclear. V lost 7 bases, J lost 0 bases, and 18 bases lay in between. Per germline, CDR1 MDHEN and CDR2 SYDVKM. The CDR3 totals 16 residues. Here the CDR3 DNA reads TGTGCCAGCAATTCAGGAAACTTTTGGATGAACACTGAAGCTTTCTTT. Protein: CASNSGNFWMNTEAFF.

V and J are TRBV10-3 and TRBJ1-5; a possible D gene is TRBD1 (5 bases). The CDR3 spans 13 residues. V dropped 11 bases and J dropped 3 bases, with 14 bases sitting between them. Per germline, CDR1 ENHRY and CDR2 SYGVKD. DNA of the CDR3: TGTGCCTCGAGGACAAGGTACAATCAGCCCCAGCATTTT. It encodes CASRTRYNQPQHF.

The V and J genes are TRBV7-9 and TRBJ2-3; 8 nucleotides match TRBD1. CDR3 size: 15 residues. The germline V gene has CDR1 SEHNR and CDR2 FQNEAQ (reference sequence). With 6 bases clipped from V and 2 bases from J, the junction kept 7 bases outside the gene matches. The CDR3 DNA is TGTGCCAGCAGGCGTGGACAGGGCAACACAGATACGCAGTATTTT. As protein: CASRRGQGNTDTQYF. Supplemented by reference TRBV7-9 and TRBJ2-3, the full variable domain reads DTGVSQNPRHKITKRGQNVTFRCDPISEHNRLYWYRQTLGQGPEFLTYFQNEAQLEKSRLLSDRFSAERPKGSFSTLEIQRTEQGDSAMYLCASRRGQGNTDTQYFGPGTRLTVL.

This chain joins TRBV9 and TRBJ2-3, with TRBD2 identical over 10 bases. Germline V gene lookup returns CDR1 SGDLS and CDR2 YYNGEE. This CDR3 is built from 15 residues. After removal of 1 base from V and 5 bases from J, the junction contained 4 bases not matched to a gene. The CDR3 sequence is CASSVNSGGLDTQYF. For the CDR3, the DNA is TGTGCCAGCAGCGTAAATAGCGGGGGGTTAGATACGCAGTATTTT.

J is TRBJ1-2 and V is TRBV3-1 (or the pseudogene TRBV3-2); 9 nucleotides align to TRBD1. Trimming took 3 bases from V and 2 from J; bases not matched to a gene: 4. CDR3 length equals 15 residues. Germline V gene sequence: CDR1 LGHDT, CDR2 YNNKEL (reference sequence). The CDR3 nucleotides are TGTGCCAGCAGCCATCTCACAGGGGGCAACTATGGCTACACCTTC. Translated, it gives CASSHLTGGNYGYTF.

The chain has TRBV6-6 and TRBJ1-1, with D unclear. This CDR3 has 14 amino acids. Germline CDR1 MNHNY, CDR2 SVGAGI (reference sequence). The V end lost 0 bases, the J end lost 0 bases, and 5 bases lay between the germline ends. CDR3 in DNA: TGTGCCAGCAGTTACTCGTCTTTGAACACTGAAGCTTTCTTT. Amino acids: CASSYSSLNTEAFF.

The genes are TRBV7-2 and TRBJ1-4; D may be TRBD1 (5 bases). CDR3 length equals 15 residues. V dropped 5 bases and J dropped 4 bases, with 14 bases sitting between them. CDR1 is SGHTA and CDR2 is FQGNSA in the germline V gene. The CDR3 spells CASSRLGGSNEKLFF. CDR3 coding DNA: TGTGCCAGCAGCCGTTTGGGGGGAAGTAATGAAAAACTGTTTTTT.

The chain combines TRBV30 with TRBJ1-4, with 7 bases lining up with TRBD1. With 2 bases clipped from V and 5 bases from J, the junction kept 2 bases outside the gene matches. CDR3 length equals 13 residues. Germline assignment: CDR1 GTSNPN and CDR2 SVGIG (reference sequence). CDR3 coding DNA: TGTGCCTGGAGTCAGGGGGTAAATGAAAAACTGTTTTTT. Protein: CAWSQGVNEKLFF. The full variable domain, with the rest looked up from reference TRBV30 and TRBJ1-4, is SQTIHQWPATLVQPVGSPLSLECTVEGTSNPNLYWYRQAAGRGLQLLFYSVGIGQISSEVPQNLSASRPQDRQFILSSKKLLLSDSGFYLCAWSQGVNEKLFFGSGTQLSVL.

The chain couples TRBV6-5 to TRBJ1-5; maybe TRBD1 (5 bases). Per germline, CDR1 MNHEY and CDR2 SVGAGI. There are 14 residues in the CDR3. V lost 0 bases and J 7 bases, leaving 10 bases between the germline ends. Here the CDR3 reads CASSYSGGRQPQHF. CDR3 bases: TGTGCCAGCAGTTACTCGGGGGGGAGGCAGCCCCAGCATTTT.

This clone was seen a handful of times. The chain carries TRBV24-1 and TRBJ1-3; 7 nucleotides line up with TRBD1. CDR1 is KGHDR, CDR2 SFDVKD, per germline. CDR3 length: 15 residues. V was pared by 4 bases and J by 2 bases, with 4 bases of the junction left unmatched. This CDR3 is CATSDSTGAGNTIYF. The CDR3 region has the DNA TGTGCCACCAGTGACTCCACAGGGGCTGGAAACACCATATATTTT.

The chain combines TRBV12-3 or TRBV12-4 with TRBJ1-5; the D gene is possibly TRBD1 (6 bases). With 4 bases removed from V and 11 bases from J, the gap between germline ends came to 15 bases. There are 13 residues in the CDR3. CDR3 DNA: TGTGCCAGCAGTTCGGACCGACAGGTAGCCCAGCATTTT. It specifies CASSSDRQVAQHF.

This clone is a singleton in its sample. This chain links TRBV2 with TRBJ1-4; 7 bases align to TRBD1. Germline V gene lookup returns CDR1 SNHLY and CDR2 FYNNEI. There are 16 residues in the CDR3. J lost 0 bases, V lost 3 bases, and 4 bases had no gene match. The CDR3 DNA is TGTGCCAGCAGTGATGGGACAGCCGCAACTAATGAAAAACTGTTTTTT. Its translation is CASSDGTAATNEKLFF.

There are a few counts of this clone. This rearrangement joins TRBV5-4 to TRBJ2-5; TRBD1 matches at 8 bases. Trimming at V came to 2 bases and at J to 0 bases, leaving 3 bases not matched to a gene. This CDR3 has 15 amino acids. CDR1 and CDR2 (germline): SGHNT, YYREEE (reference sequence). The CDR3 bases are TGTGCCAGCAGCTTCGACAGGGGTTACCAAGAGACCCAGTACTTC. Translation gives CASSFDRGYQETQYF.